The following is a TCR beta chain sequence with its context. What it binds is not known. In germline, CDR1 is MNHNY, CDR2 SVGAGI (reference sequence). There are 16 residues in the CDR3. Between the trimmed V and J ends, which lost 2 bases and 0 bases, there was a span of 14 bases. This specimen belongs to a study of shared clonotypes between healthy human individuals. Findings of the study overall: Clonotypes shared by all four donors outscored non-shared clonotypes in generation probability. Among donors, sharing of clonotypes was expected to be affected by sequencing depth.

Profiled with immunoSEQ multiplex PCR; TCRdb holds only in-frame clones, not every one. There are 2 million to 3 million clones in the sample; 93% occur only once, and about 0.34% lies in the top ten. The chain carries TRBV6-6 and TRBJ2-7, with D unclear. This TCR came from a man younger than 35 in good health. Some clones in this sample may be carry-over from other donors' samples. Sequenced material: naive CD4+ T cells from PBMCs. The subset denotes: CD45RA+ positively selected. CDR3 sequence reads: CASSYGVGRSSYEQYF. CDR3 coding DNA: TGTGCCAGCAGTTACGGAGTCGGACGGAGCTCCTACGAGCAGTACTTC.